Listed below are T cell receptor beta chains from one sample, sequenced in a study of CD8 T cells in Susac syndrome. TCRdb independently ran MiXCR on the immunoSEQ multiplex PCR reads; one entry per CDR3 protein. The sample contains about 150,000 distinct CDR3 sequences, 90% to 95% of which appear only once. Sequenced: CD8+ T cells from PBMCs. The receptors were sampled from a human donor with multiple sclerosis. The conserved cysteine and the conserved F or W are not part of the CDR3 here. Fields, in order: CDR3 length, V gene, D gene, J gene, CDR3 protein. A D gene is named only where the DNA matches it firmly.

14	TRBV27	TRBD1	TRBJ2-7	ASSLGLGTGINEQY
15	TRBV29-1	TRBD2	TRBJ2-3	SVPTSGVDSSTDTQY
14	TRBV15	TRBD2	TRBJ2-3	ATTPRVAGGIDTQY
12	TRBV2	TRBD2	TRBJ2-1	ASGASGGPGEQF
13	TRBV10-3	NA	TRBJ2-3	AISDGGGRTDTQY
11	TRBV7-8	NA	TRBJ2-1	ASSPGAGDEQF
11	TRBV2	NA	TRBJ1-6	ASGGRQSSPLH
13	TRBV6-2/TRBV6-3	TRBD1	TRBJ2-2	ASSYRDRGSGELF
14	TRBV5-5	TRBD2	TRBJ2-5	ASSTPAGGTKETQY
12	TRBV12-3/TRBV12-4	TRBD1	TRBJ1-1	ASSTNRGNTEAF
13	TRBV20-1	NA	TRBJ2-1	SARVRDSDRDEQF
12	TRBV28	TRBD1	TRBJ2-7	ASTRDRGPVEQY
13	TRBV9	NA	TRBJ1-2	ASSVGANSAYGYT
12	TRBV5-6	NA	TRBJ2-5	ASSLAQKQETQY
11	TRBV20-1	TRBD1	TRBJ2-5	SASTGAQETQY
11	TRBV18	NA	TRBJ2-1	ASSPDPYNEQF
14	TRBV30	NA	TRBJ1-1	AWREKGAPAGTEAF
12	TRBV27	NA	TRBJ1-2	ASSRTRGNYGYT
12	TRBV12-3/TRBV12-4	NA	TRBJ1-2	ASSPPGQLHGYT
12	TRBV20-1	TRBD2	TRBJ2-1	SASGRGAYNEQF
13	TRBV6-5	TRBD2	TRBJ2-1	ASSETSGGAAEQF
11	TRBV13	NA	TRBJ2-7	ASSPTRTYEQY
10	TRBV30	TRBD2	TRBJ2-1	AVGEGGNEQF
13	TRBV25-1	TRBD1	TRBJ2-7	ASSVEGQGTYEQY
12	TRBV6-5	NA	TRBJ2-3	ASTSPRLTDTQY
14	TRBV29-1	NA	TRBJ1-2	SVEDLEQGINYGYT
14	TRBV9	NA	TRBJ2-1	ASSVAGSSSYNEQF
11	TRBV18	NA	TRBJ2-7	ASSLPGPYEQY
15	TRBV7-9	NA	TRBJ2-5	ASSAETGTPAQETQY
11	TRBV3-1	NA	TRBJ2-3	ASSQARTDTQY
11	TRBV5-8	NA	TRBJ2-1	ASSLEEYNEQF
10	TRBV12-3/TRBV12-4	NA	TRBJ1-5	ASSPQNQPQH
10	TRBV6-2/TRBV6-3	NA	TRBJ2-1	ASSVRRDEQF
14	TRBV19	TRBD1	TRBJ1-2	ASLTGAPGANYGYT
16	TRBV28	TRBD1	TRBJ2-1	ASSPGTGFLSTYNEQF
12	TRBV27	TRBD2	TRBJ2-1	ASSLSGIYNEQF
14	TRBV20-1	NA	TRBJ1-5	SARDRQQAINQPQH
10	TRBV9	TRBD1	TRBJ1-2	ASSDQGGGYT
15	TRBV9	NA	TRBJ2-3	ASSGSKGGRGLDTQY
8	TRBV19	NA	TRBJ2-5	AIPPGLQY
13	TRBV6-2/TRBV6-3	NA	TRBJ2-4	ASSPYVGAKNIQY
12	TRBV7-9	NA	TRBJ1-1	ASSPVSSGTEAF
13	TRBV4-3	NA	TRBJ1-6	ASSQAGGYNSPLH
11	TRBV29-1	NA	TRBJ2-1	SVDREVRNEQF
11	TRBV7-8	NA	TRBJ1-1	ASSRETGTEAF
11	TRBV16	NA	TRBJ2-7	ASSQSTGWEQY
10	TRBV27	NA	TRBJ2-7	ASSSGGNEQY
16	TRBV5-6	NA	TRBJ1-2	ASSLWWDRDTGYHGYT
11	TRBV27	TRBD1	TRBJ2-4	ASSSGQGRIQY
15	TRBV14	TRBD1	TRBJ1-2	ASSQAGQGLFNYGYT
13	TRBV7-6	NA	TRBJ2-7	ASTPGLSGSYEQY
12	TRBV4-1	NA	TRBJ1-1	ASSQGGKNTEAF
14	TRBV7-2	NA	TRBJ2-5	ASSLLAGVTRETQY